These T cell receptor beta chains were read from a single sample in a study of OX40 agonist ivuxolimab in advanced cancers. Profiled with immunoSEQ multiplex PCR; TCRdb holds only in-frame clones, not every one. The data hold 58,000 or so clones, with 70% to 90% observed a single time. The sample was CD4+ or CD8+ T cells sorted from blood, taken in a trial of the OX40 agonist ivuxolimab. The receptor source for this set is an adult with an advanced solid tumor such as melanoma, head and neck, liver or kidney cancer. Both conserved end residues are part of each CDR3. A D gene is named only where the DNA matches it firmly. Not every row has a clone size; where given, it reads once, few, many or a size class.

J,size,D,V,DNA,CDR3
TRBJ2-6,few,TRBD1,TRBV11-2,TGTGCCAGCAGCGCACAGGGGTGGGCTGCTGGGGCCAACGTCCTGACTTTC,CASSAQGWAAGANVLTF
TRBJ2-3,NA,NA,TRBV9,TGTGCCAGCAGCGTTCGAAGCTACACAGATACGCAGTATTTT,CASSVRSYTDTQYF
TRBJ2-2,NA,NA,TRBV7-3,TGTGCCAGCAGCCTGGGGGGGCGAGTCACCGGGGAGCTGTTTTTT,CASSLGGRVTGELFF
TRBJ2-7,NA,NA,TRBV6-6,TGTGCCAGCAGTTACGAGGGTCAGAACCACGAGCAGTACTTC,CASSYEGQNHEQYF
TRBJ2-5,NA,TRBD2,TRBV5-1,TGCGCCAGCAGCCCGTGGACTAGCGGAAGCCAAGAGACCCAGTACTTC,CASSPWTSGSQETQYF
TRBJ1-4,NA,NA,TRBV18,TGTGCCAGCTCACCTATGGGAGGACCGGGGGAAAAACTGTTTTTT,CASSPMGGPGEKLFF
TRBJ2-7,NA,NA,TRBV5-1,TGCGCCAGCAACGCCGGGACCGAAGGGAACGAGCAGTACTTC,CASNAGTEGNEQYF
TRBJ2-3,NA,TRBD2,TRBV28,TGTGCCAGCAGTTCCCCGGGGGGGCTGGGTGGTACAGATACGCAGTATTTT,CASSSPGGLGGTDTQYF
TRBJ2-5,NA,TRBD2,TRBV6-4,TGTGCCAGCAGTCAGACTAGCGGGGGCAACCAAGAGACCCAGTACTTC,CASSQTSGGNQETQYF
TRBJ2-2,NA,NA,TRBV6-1,TGTGCCAATGAAAACGCCGGGGAGCTGTTTTTT,CANENAGELFF
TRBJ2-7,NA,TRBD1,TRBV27,TGTGCCAGCAAATACCGGGACAGAAGTTACGAGCAGTACTTC,CASKYRDRSYEQYF
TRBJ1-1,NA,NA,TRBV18,TGTGCCAGCTCACCACCCACTGGGGGGAGGGGCACTGAAGCTTTCTTT,CASSPPTGGRGTEAFF
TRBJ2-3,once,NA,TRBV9,TGTGCCAGCAGCCGCATAGGGCCTGGGACGCAGTATTTT,CASSRIGPGTQYF
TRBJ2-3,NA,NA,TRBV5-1,TGCGCCAGCAGCTTGGCAGGGACCTCTCTGTCGTATTTT,CASSLAGTSLSYF
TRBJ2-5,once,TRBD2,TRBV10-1,TGCGCCAGCAGTCCGACTAGCGGGGCGGCCCAGTACTTC,CASSPTSGAAQYF
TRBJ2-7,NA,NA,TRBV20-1,TGCAGTGGGGCAGGGGACTACGAGCAGTACTTC,CSGAGDYEQYF
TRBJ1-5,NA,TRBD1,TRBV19,TGTGCCAGTAGTGGGACAGTAAATCAGCCCCAGCATTTT,CASSGTVNQPQHF
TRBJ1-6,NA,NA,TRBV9,TGTGCCAGCAGCGTAGGAGAGGGCGAGAATTCACCCCTCCACTTT,CASSVGEGENSPLHF
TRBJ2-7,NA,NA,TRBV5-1,TGCGCCAGCAGTCTATCGATCGGAGGGCACGAGCAGTACTTC,CASSLSIGGHEQYF
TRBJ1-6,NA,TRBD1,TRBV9,TGTGCCAGCAGCACCTATTCCGGGACAGATCATAATTCACCCCTCCACTTT,CASSTYSGTDHNSPLHF